This TCR beta chain was captured in a study of OX40 agonist ivuxolimab in advanced cancers. Findings of the study overall: Expanded peripheral T cells had an undetermined antigen specificity. Individuals who were partial responders at 0.1-3.0 mg/kg had clonal expansion that ranked among the lowest.

Comment on this clone: Antigen unknown.

Assay: immunoSEQ multiplex PCR; the TCRdb copy retains only in-frame clones and omits some. The sample carries approximately 58,000 clones, 70% to 90% recorded once. The CDR3 length is 16 residues. Trimming shortened V by 7 bases and J by 3 bases, and 21 bases separated the two germline ends. CDR1 and CDR2 (germline): SGHTA, FQGNSA. The TCR was taken from an adult with an advanced solid tumor such as melanoma, head and neck, liver or kidney cancer. The chain carries TRBV7-2 and TRBJ1-2; possible D gene TRBD1, 5 bases. Sample: CD4+ or CD8+ T cells sorted from blood, taken in a trial of the OX40 agonist ivuxolimab. CDR3 sequence reads: CASNVGPGRVDYGYTF. CDR3 in DNA: TGTGCCAGCAATGTGGGGCCGGGCAGGGTGGACTATGGCTACACCTTC.